The next 10 T cell receptor beta chains were all read from a single sample in a study of sequential checkpoint blockade in melanoma. Regarding treatment: randomized to nivolumab then ipilimumab (arm A) or the reverse (arm B). This table comes from immunoSEQ multiplex PCR, and its TCRdb copy is limited to in-frame clones, with some not included. The table includes under 20,000 clones, 80% detected once. Sequenced here: CD8+ T cells sorted from blood (inferred from file names), sampled from a patient given nivolumab and ipilimumab in sequence. Source of these receptors: a human donor with melanoma.

The V call is TRBV10-3, the J call TRBJ1-2; no clear D gene. The CDR3 contains 14 residues. The V end lost 2 bases, the J end lost 2 bases, and 9 bases lay between the germline ends. Looked up from germline, CDR1 is ENHRY and CDR2 is SYGVKD. Here the CDR3 DNA reads TGTGCCATCAGTGAGCGGGAACAGAACTATGGCTACACCTTC. This translates into CAISEREQNYGYTF.

CDR3 coding DNA: TGTGCCAGCACCGAACTAGCGGGTGCATACGAGCAGTACTTC. Translation gives CASTELAGAYEQYF. The V call is TRBV27, the J call TRBJ2-7; TRBD2 matches at 9 bases. The trim removed 7 bases at V and 4 bases at J, leaving 8 bases unmatched. CDR1 and CDR2 from the germline V gene are MNHEY and SMNVEV (reference sequence). The CDR3 loop spans 14 amino acids.

The chain links TRBV27 to TRBJ1-2; 10 bases agree with TRBD1. Germline V gives CDR1 MNHEY, CDR2 SMNVEV (reference sequence). The length of the CDR3 is 17 residues. The V gene end was trimmed by 4 bases and the J gene end by 4 bases; junction bases not matched to a gene: 12. The CDR3 loop reads CASSSGTGAITTYGYTF. The CDR3 nucleotides read TGTGCCAGCAGTTCCGGGACAGGGGCGATAACGACCTATGGCTACACCTTC.

The rearrangement joins TRBV7-2 to TRBJ1-5, with a possible D match to TRBD1 (5 bases). Germline lookup yields CDR1 SGHTA and CDR2 FQGNSA. CDR3 length: 14 residues. The V gene lost 6 bases and the J gene lost 3 bases, with 12 bases spanning the gap. The CDR3 sequence is CASSLRDSNQPQHF. In nucleotides, the CDR3 is TGTGCCAGCAGTCTCCGGGACTCCAATCAGCCCCAGCATTTT.

In its sample, this clone was seen once. The chain combines TRBV5-1 with TRBJ1-2; 9 bases align to TRBD1. With V trimmed by 0 bases and J by 1 base, 7 bases remained unmatched. Germline V gene lookup returns CDR1 SGHRS and CDR2 YFSETQ. The CDR3 totals 17 residues. The CDR3 is CASSLDGQGFINYGYTF. DNA for the CDR3: TGCGCCAGCAGCTTGGACGGACAGGGGTTTATTAACTATGGCTACACCTTC.

This sequence joins TRBV4-1 and TRBJ1-1, with TRBD1 matching over 7 bases. The V gene's germline CDR1 is MGHRA and CDR2 YSYEKL. The CDR3 is 15 residues long. With 3 bases clipped from V and 1 base from J, the junction kept 5 bases outside the gene matches. For the CDR3, the DNA is TGCGCCAGCAGCCAGAACAGGGGAAGGAACACTGAAGCTTTCTTT. Encoded protein: CASSQNRGRNTEAFF.

The genes are TRBV5-1 and TRBJ1-2; unclear D gene. The germline V and J ends were trimmed by 0 bases and 6 bases, with 18 bases remaining between them. CDR1 SGHRS and CDR2 YFSETQ come from the germline V gene. The CDR3 loop spans 16 amino acids. CDR3 sequence: CASSLDEYIGGDGYTF. For the CDR3, the DNA is TGCGCCAGCAGCTTGGACGAATACATTGGAGGAGATGGCTACACCTTC.

The chain employs TRBV6-5 and TRBJ1-3, with D maybe TRBD1 (6 bases). From germline, CDR1 is MNHEY and CDR2 SVGAGI. CDR3 length equals 16 residues. V was pared by 0 bases and J by 1 base, with 10 bases between. This CDR3 reads CASSYSGQGSGNTIYF. CDR3 sequence (DNA): TGTGCCAGCAGTTACTCTGGTCAGGGGTCTGGAAACACCATATATTTT.

V gene TRBV28 combines with J gene TRBJ2-5, with 14 bases aligning to TRBD2. The closer fit of TRBJ2-7 to the DNA end suggests the J call may be wrong. This CDR3 region has 16 residues. Germline CDR1 is MDHEN and CDR2 is SYDVKM. The CDR3 spells CASSLFGTSGSYEQYF. The DNA for the CDR3 is TGTGCCAGCAGTTTGTTCGGGACTAGCGGGAGTTACGAGCAGTACTTC.

The chain has TRBV27 and TRBJ2-7, with 7 bases identical to TRBD2. The J segment lost 6 bases and the V segment lost 0 bases, leaving 8 bases of the junction unmatched. Germline CDR1 MNHEY, CDR2 SMNVEV (reference sequence). The length of the CDR3 is 15 residues. Here the CDR3 reads CASSLSSSPGGEQYF. For the CDR3, the DNA is TGTGCCAGCAGTTTATCCTCCTCCCCGGGGGGCGAGCAGTACTTC.